One sample yielded the 11 T cell receptor beta chains listed below, sequenced in a study of OX40 agonist ivuxolimab in advanced cancers. Repertoires were generated with immunoSEQ multiplex PCR, while TCRdb's copy carries only in-frame clones and drops some. The sample has tens of thousands of clones; about 73% are singletons. Here the sequenced sample was CD4+ or CD8+ T cells sorted from blood, taken in a trial of the OX40 agonist ivuxolimab. The source is an adult with an advanced solid tumor such as melanoma, head and neck, liver or kidney cancer.

The chain couples TRBV11-2 to TRBJ2-5, with D possibly matching TRBD2 (9 bases). The CDR3 totals 20 residues. V lost 0 bases to trimming and J lost 4 bases, with 27 bases between them. Per the germline V gene, CDR1 is SGHAT and CDR2 is FQNNGV. Here the CDR3 reads CASSLEDRELAGRSGETQYF. The CDR3 DNA sequence: TGTGCCAGCAGCTTAGAGGACAGGGAACTAGCGGGCCGATCGGGAGAGACCCAGTACTTC. Full variable domain (rest looked up from reference TRBV11-2 and TRBJ2-5): EAGVAQSPRYKIIEKRQSVAFWCNPISGHATLYWYQQILGQGPKLLIQFQNNGVVDDSQLPKDRFSAERLKGVDSTLKIQPAKLEDSAVYLCASSLEDRELAGRSGETQYFGPGTRLLVL.

This chain connects TRBV6-5 to TRBJ1-2, with TRBD1 matching 7 bases. The CDR3 spans 15 residues. Per the germline V gene, CDR1 is MNHEY and CDR2 is SVGAGI. Germline trimming cut 6 bases from V and 2 bases from J; bases unmatched to any gene: 9. CDR3 DNA sequence: TGTGCCAGCAGGGAGTCCGGGACAGCGAACTATGGCTACACCTTC. This encodes CASRESGTANYGYTF.

The rearrangement uses TRBV9 and TRBJ1-1; D might be TRBD1 (5 bases). This CDR3 has 14 residues. V was trimmed by 7 bases and J by 4 bases, leaving 17 bases between them. The germline V gene encodes CDR1 SGDLS and CDR2 YYNGEE. The CDR3 reads CASQPILGVTEAFF. CDR3 nucleotides: TGTGCCAGCCAGCCAATTTTGGGGGTCACTGAAGCTTTCTTT.

The rearrangement links TRBV5-4 to TRBJ1-4; tentative D call: TRBD1 (5 bases). This CDR3 contains 14 residues. The V and J ends lost 0 bases and 4 bases respectively, with 7 bases between them. Germline-derived CDR1 and CDR2 are SGHNT and YYREEE (reference sequence). CDR3 sequence reads: CASSLAGINEKLFF. CDR3 DNA sequence: TGTGCCAGCAGCTTGGCAGGGATTAATGAAAAACTGTTTTTT.

V is TRBV7-2 and J is TRBJ1-2, with 8 bases matching TRBD1. This CDR3 has 13 residues. Germline loops: CDR1 SGHTA, CDR2 FQGNSA. V was clipped by 4 bases and J by 6 bases; unmatched bases: 4. CDR3 in DNA: TGTGCCAGCAGCTCGGCACAGGGGGATGGCTACACCTTC. It codes for CASSSAQGDGYTF.

The chain couples TRBV5-1 to TRBJ2-5; 8 bases align to TRBD2. Per the germline V gene, CDR1 is SGHRS and CDR2 is YFSETQ. V lost 1 base and J lost 4; bases outside the gene matches: 15. The CDR3 runs to 18 residues. CDR3 in amino acids: CASSLPRAGGVGRETQYF. The CDR3 coding sequence is TGCGCCAGCAGCTTGCCCCGGGCGGGGGGCGTAGGGCGAGAGACCCAGTACTTC.

The rearrangement uses TRBV19 and TRBJ2-1; possibly TRBD1 or TRBD2 for D (5 bases each). Germline CDR1 LNHDA, CDR2 SQIVND (reference sequence). V was shortened by 9 bases and J by 2 bases, with 20 bases between the two germline ends. This CDR3 comprises 16 residues. CDR3 protein: CASRRTARGAYNEQFF. The CDR3 nucleotides read TGTGCCAGCCGCCGGACGGCTCGGGGCGCCTACAATGAGCAGTTCTTC.

The V gene is TRBV29-1, the J gene TRBJ2-2; TRBD2 aligns across 13 bases. The CDR3 is 15 amino acids. With 6 bases clipped from V and 5 bases from J, the junction kept 6 bases outside the gene matches. Germline lookup yields CDR1 SQVTM and CDR2 ANQGSEA. The CDR3 protein is CSVLAGGRRTGELFF. As DNA, the CDR3 is TGCAGCGTACTAGCGGGAGGGCGAAGGACCGGGGAGCTGTTTTTT.

This chain connects TRBV18 to TRBJ1-3; 10 nucleotides line up with TRBD1. J was trimmed by 5 bases and V by 3 bases; bases with no gene match: 4. Looked up from germline, CDR1 is KGHSH and CDR2 is LQKENI. This CDR3 is 15 amino acids long. DNA for the CDR3: TGTGCCAGCTCACCCGCGGGACAGGGGAGAAACACCATATATTTT. Translation: CASSPAGQGRNTIYF. Drawing the rest from reference TRBV18 and TRBJ1-3, the complete variable domain is NAGVMQNPRHLVRRRGQEARLRCSPMKGHSHVYWYRQLPEEGLKFMVYLQKENIIDESGMPKERFSAEFPKEGPSILRIQQVVRGDSAAYFCASSPAGQGRNTIYFGEGSWLTVV.

The chain uses TRBV10-3 and TRBJ2-7; 12 bases map to TRBD2. The CDR3 is 16 amino acids. Germline CDR1 and CDR2: ENHRY and SYGVKD. J gave up 0 bases and V 5 bases, and 5 bases lay outside the gene matches. The CDR3 DNA is TGTGCCATCAGTCGAGGGACTAGCGGGCCCTCCTACGAGCAGTACTTC. It codes for CAISRGTSGPSYEQYF.

The chain links TRBV15 to TRBJ1-2; no reliable D call. The germline V and J ends were trimmed by 5 bases and 4 bases, with 8 bases remaining between them. The CDR3 length is 12 residues. In germline, CDR1 is LNHNV, CDR2 YYDKDF (reference sequence). The CDR3 is CATSEAAYGYTF. The CDR3 nucleotides read TGTGCCACCAGCGAGGCAGCCTATGGCTACACCTTC.